This T cell receptor beta chain was sequenced in a study of blood T cell repertoires in COVID-19. The CDR3 is 14 residues long. Trimming stripped 3 bases from V and 2 bases from J, with 10 bases between. Germline V gene sequence: CDR1 SGHVS, CDR2 FNYEAQ. Generated by immunoSEQ multiplex PCR, the TCRdb table keeps only in-frame clones and is missing some. The table lists over 7,000 clones, over 70% of them singletons. This clone was detected once. This sequence originates from a human donor in a cohort sampled during active COVID-19. V is TRBV7-6 and J is TRBJ2-5; TRBD1 is a possible D gene (6 bases). The sample comprised peripheral blood. The CDR3 DNA reads as TGTGCCAGCAGCTTCGGACAGTTTCAAGAGACCCAGTACTTC. Residues: CASSFGQFQETQYF.